These T cell receptor beta chains were read from a single sample in a study of control samples from healthy donors and cancer patients. Sequencing was performed with immunoSEQ multiplex PCR; in TCRdb, only in-frame clones are kept and a portion is missing. The profile shows roughly 88,000 clones, just over 90% of them singletons. What was sequenced was blood. These receptors all stem from a man between 18 and 29 years old in good health. CDR3s include the opening cysteine and the closing phenylalanine or tryptophan. A D gene is named only where the DNA matches it firmly. Only part of the rows carry a size: once, few, many, or a class if the clone is expanded.

size | J | D | V | DNA | CDR3
NA | TRBJ1-3 | NA | TRBV12-5 | TGTGCTAGTGGTTCCCTCGACTCTGGAAACACCATATATTTT | CASGSLDSGNTIYF
NA | TRBJ1-5 | NA | TRBV27 | TGTGCCAGCAGTCCACATAGTGGTCAGCCCCAGCATTTT | CASSPHSGQPQHF
NA | TRBJ2-3 | NA | TRBV19 | TGTGCCAGTAGTTCTTTGGGCTTTAGCACAGATACGCAGTATTTT | CASSSLGFSTDTQYF
NA | TRBJ2-3 | TRBD2 | TRBV30 | TGTGCCTGGACACTAGCGGGTCCAGATACGCAGTATTTT | CAWTLAGPDTQYF
NA | TRBJ1-1 | NA | TRBV5-6 | TGTGCCAGCAGCTTAAGTATGAACACTGAAGCTTTCTTT | CASSLSMNTEAFF
NA | TRBJ2-1 | TRBD1 | TRBV2 | TGTGCCAGCAGAGGGGGCAGTAACAACAATGAGCAGTTCTTC | CASRGGSNNNEQFF
once | TRBJ1-2 | TRBD1 | TRBV4-3 | TGCGCCAGCAGCCAAGATACAGGGGTCGCTAACTATGGCTACACCTTC | CASSQDTGVANYGYTF
once | TRBJ1-5 | NA | TRBV27 | TGTGCCAGCAGTCCAGACTTCCGGGGGCAGCCCCAGCATTTT | CASSPDFRGQPQHF
NA | TRBJ2-1 | TRBD1 | TRBV7-8 | TGTGCCAGCAGCCCCCGGGACAGGACGAACAATGAGCAGTTCTTC | CASSPRDRTNNEQFF
NA | TRBJ2-1 | NA | TRBV10-3 | TGTGCCATCAGTGAGTCGAGGCCGGCCGGGGGATACAATGAGCAGTTCTTC | CAISESRPAGGYNEQFF
NA | TRBJ1-4 | NA | TRBV19 | TGTGCCAGTAGTATGGTGGGGTTGGCTAATGAAAAACTGTTTTTT | CASSMVGLANEKLFF
NA | TRBJ1-1 | NA | TRBV24-1 | TGTGCCACCAGTGATTTACCAGACAAGAGAGACACTGAAGCTTTCTTT | CATSDLPDKRDTEAFF
NA | TRBJ1-2 | NA | TRBV12-3/TRBV12-4 | TGTGCCAGCAGTGTGGACAGCAACTATGGCTACACCTTC | CASSVDSNYGYTF
NA | TRBJ1-1 | NA | TRBV12-3/TRBV12-4 | TGTGCCAGCAGGACGGACAGAGTGACTGAAGCTTTCTTT | CASRTDRVTEAFF
once | TRBJ1-2 | NA | TRBV5-8 | TGTGCCAGCAGCTCCTCATGGGGCTATGGCTACACCTTC | CASSSSWGYGYTF
once | TRBJ1-3 | NA | TRBV7-9 | TGTGCCAGCGGCAAACAGGGATCTGGAAACACCATATATTTT | CASGKQGSGNTIYF
NA | TRBJ1-4 | NA | TRBV6-1 | TGTGCCAGCAGTGACGGTGTGAGTGAAAAACTGTTTTTT | CASSDGVSEKLFF
NA | TRBJ1-3 | TRBD1 | TRBV27 | TGTGCCAGCAGTTTCGGACAGGGCTCTGGAAACACCATATATTTT | CASSFGQGSGNTIYF
once | TRBJ1-2 | NA | TRBV6-5 | TGTGCCAGCAGTCCAATAAGACAGTTCTTCTATGGCTACACCTTC | CASSPIRQFFYGYTF
NA | TRBJ2-2 | NA | TRBV5-1 | TGCGCCAGCAGCTTGCAGTCAGGGGATGCCGGGGAGCTGTTTTTT | CASSLQSGDAGELFF
NA | TRBJ1-1 | NA | TRBV12-3/TRBV12-4 | TGTGCCAGCAGTTTACCGGGTTTAACTGAAGCTTTCTTT | CASSLPGLTEAFF
NA | TRBJ1-1 | NA | TRBV27 | TGTGCCAGCAGTTCCAGGGGAAACACTGAAGCTTTCTTT | CASSSRGNTEAFF
NA | TRBJ2-3 | NA | TRBV10-3 | TGTGCCACGGGTTCCGGGGGTAGCACAGATACGCAGTATTTT | CATGSGGSTDTQYF
NA | TRBJ1-1 | NA | TRBV7-9 | TGTGCCAGCAGCTTAGCGTTGTGGGGGAACACTGAAGCTTTCTTT | CASSLALWGNTEAFF
once | TRBJ1-6 | NA | TRBV4-1 | TGCGCCAGCAGCCAAGAGGAGGGTTTGGGCAATTCACCCCTCCACTTT | CASSQEEGLGNSPLHF
NA | TRBJ1-2 | NA | TRBV30 | TGTGCCTGGAGTGTTGTCGGGAACTATGGCTACACCTTC | CAWSVVGNYGYTF
NA | TRBJ2-2 | NA | TRBV7-8 | TGTGCCAGCAGCTTAGGTCGAGTGAACACCGGGGAGCTGTTTTTT | CASSLGRVNTGELFF
once | TRBJ1-2 | TRBD1 | TRBV11-2 | TGTGCCAGCAGTCCCGGGACAGGGGCTGGCTACACCTTC | CASSPGTGAGYTF
NA | TRBJ1-1 | TRBD1 | TRBV6-5 | TGTGCCAGCAGTTACTCGGACAGGGGAATGAACACTGAAGCTTTCTTT | CASSYSDRGMNTEAFF
NA | TRBJ1-5 | NA | TRBV25-1 | TGTGCCAGCGCTCCGGATAGCAATCAGCCCCAGCATTTT | CASAPDSNQPQHF
NA | TRBJ1-1 | NA | TRBV5-4 | TGTGCCAGCAGGTTTAACGAACGCGCTGAAGCTTTCTTT | CASRFNERAEAFF
NA | TRBJ2-1 | TRBD2 | TRBV27 | TGTGCCAGCAGTTCCGGACTAGAGGCCTACAATGAGCAGTTCTTC | CASSSGLEAYNEQFF
NA | TRBJ1-1 | NA | TRBV11-1 | TGTGCCAGCAGCTTATTGGTAGGCAGGACGGGCACTGAAGCTTTCTTT | CASSLLVGRTGTEAFF
NA | TRBJ2-7 | NA | TRBV6-2/TRBV6-3 | TGTGCCAGCAGTTATGAAGGGGACTACGAGCAGTACTTC | CASSYEGDYEQYF
NA | TRBJ2-3 | TRBD1 | TRBV25-1 | TGTGCCAGCAGTGGACAGGGGGCAGGGGATACGCAGTATTTT | CASSGQGAGDTQYF
NA | TRBJ2-7 | NA | TRBV2 | TGTGCCAGCATCGTTGGCTACGAGCAGTACTTC | CASIVGYEQYF
NA | TRBJ2-2 | NA | TRBV12-3/TRBV12-4 | TGTGCCAGCAGTTTACTCCCTGGGGAGCTGTTTTTT | CASSLLPGELFF
once | TRBJ1-5 | TRBD1 | TRBV6-5 | TGTGCCAGCAAATATGGGACAGCCGATGGGCCCCAGCATTTT | CASKYGTADGPQHF
NA | TRBJ2-5 | TRBD2 | TRBV4-3 | TGCGCCAGCAGCCAGGTAGCGGGAGTGGAAGGAGAGACCCAGTACTTC | CASSQVAGVEGETQYF
NA | TRBJ1-1 | NA | TRBV5-5 | TGTGCCAGCAGCTTGCCGCCAGGGAGGAACACTGAAGCTTTCTTT | CASSLPPGRNTEAFF
NA | TRBJ1-6 | NA | TRBV4-1 | TGCGCCAGCAGCCTCGGACAGCGCCAGAATTCACCCCTCCACTTT | CASSLGQRQNSPLHF
NA | TRBJ1-2 | TRBD1 | TRBV5-1 | TGCGCCAGCAGCGTCGGACAGGGGGGCTATGGCTACACCTTC | CASSVGQGGYGYTF
NA | TRBJ2-1 | NA | TRBV7-3 | TGTGCCAGCAGTTCCGGAGCAGGCGAGCAGTTCTTC | CASSSGAGEQFF